The 27 T cell receptor beta chains in this list originate from one sample, sequenced in a study of vaccination and CD4 T cells after COVID-19. Treatment meaning: approximately 9-day PBMC culture with coronavirus spike peptide pools or control peptides (ViraFEST assay). Pre-COVID-19 pandemic sampling (2011-2018) yielded the unexposed donor's CD4+ T cells. Scientists ran DNA taken from cultured CD4+ T cells through the Oncomine TCR Beta short-read assay for sequencing. TCRdb fed the PCR reads into MiXCR, producing one record per CDR3 protein. The sample records thousands of distinct CDR3 sequences, roughly 40% being singletons. No antigen is known for these receptors. Sequenced sample: CD4+ T cells from blood, cultured in vitro. These receptors originate from a human donor in good health.

This clonotype appeared a few times. The V and J genes are TRBV6-5 and TRBJ2-7; tentative D call: TRBD2 (5 bases). The CDR3 loop spans 16 amino acids. V was trimmed by 4 bases and J by 1 base, leaving 17 bases between them. Germline CDR1 MNHEY, CDR2 SVGAGI. This chain's CDR3 is CASSSILLRESYEQYF. The CDR3 DNA follows: TGTGCCAGCAGTTCTATCTTATTGAGGGAATCCTACGAGCAGTACTTC.

This clonotype was recorded a few times. The V and J genes are TRBV7-2 and TRBJ2-2; maybe TRBD2 (7 bases). Germline CDR1 SGHTA, CDR2 FQGNSA. The CDR3 has 15 amino acids. V shed 3 bases and J shed 5 bases, with 13 bases lying between them. CDR3 bases: TGTGCCAGCAGCTTCACGGGGGGCCTAACCGGGGAGCTGTTTTTT. As protein: CASSFTGGLTGELFF.

This chain joins TRBV5-8 and TRBJ1-5; D gene unclear. The V gene lost 4 bases and the J gene lost 2 bases, with 7 bases spanning the gap. This CDR3 contains 13 residues. The germline gives CDR1 SGHTS, CDR2 YDEGEE. CDR3 protein: CASSDIGNQPQHF. CDR3 bases: TGTGCCAGCAGCGATATAGGCAATCAGCCCCAGCATTTT.

The chain has TRBV20-1 and TRBJ2-3; 10 positions match TRBD2. The CDR3 is 14 amino acids. With 2 bases clipped from V and 1 base from J, the junction kept 0 bases outside the gene matches. Germline CDR1 is DFQATT and CDR2 is SNEGSKA (reference sequence). The CDR3 DNA reads as TGCAGTGCTAGACTAGCGGGGGGCACAGATACGCAGTATTTT. Translation gives CSARLAGGTDTQYF.

The chain has TRBV20-1 and TRBJ2-5; 7 bases map to TRBD2. Germline V lookup: CDR1 DFQATT, CDR2 SNEGSKA (reference sequence). With 6 bases clipped from V and 0 bases from J, the junction kept 10 bases outside the gene matches. This CDR3 comprises 15 residues. The CDR3 sequence is CSATPGLPYQETQYF. Written as DNA, the CDR3 is TGCAGTGCGACTCCGGGACTACCGTACCAAGAGACCCAGTACTTC.

Worth noting for this clonotype: The germline gene is not matched at one end of the junction; a read error may be the cause. The genes are TRBV6-1 and TRBJ1-5; TRBD1 matches 10 bases. The CDR3 is made up of 16 amino acids. Germline-derived CDR1 and CDR2 are MNHNS and SASEGT. CDR3 nucleotides: TGTGCCAGCAGTAGACAGGGGGCGGGTAGCGATCAGCCCCAGCATTTT. This translates into CASSRQGAGSDQPQHF.

J is TRBJ1-1 and V is TRBV6-5; D is perhaps TRBD1 (6 bases). This CDR3 contains 13 residues. The V gene lost 2 bases and the J gene lost 5 bases, with 9 bases spanning the gap. Per the germline V gene, CDR1 is MNHEY and CDR2 is SVGAGI. CDR3 in DNA: TGTGCCAGCAGTTACCGGGACACAACTGAAGCTTTCTTT. It yields the protein CASSYRDTTEAFF.

The genes are TRBV19 and TRBJ2-3, with no clear D. Per the germline V gene, CDR1 is LNHDA and CDR2 is SQIVND (reference sequence). The CDR3 contains 12 residues. V was clipped by 5 bases and J by 6 bases, with 9 bases between them. The CDR3 sequence is CASSVIKDTQYF. CDR3 in DNA: TGTGCCAGTAGTGTCATCAAGGATACGCAGTATTTT.

The chain combines TRBV20-1 with TRBJ2-5, with 9 nucleotides matching TRBD2. Losses at the gene ends were 5 bases for V and 5 bases for J; bases not matched to a gene: 18. Germline V gene sequence: CDR1 DFQATT, CDR2 SNEGSKA (reference sequence). CDR3 length equals 17 residues. The CDR3, as DNA: TGCAGTGCTCCCCGTTCCCCGTCGATAGCGGGGGTCGAGACCCAGTACTTC. This translates into CSAPRSPSIAGVETQYF.

This clonotype came up a few times. The chain uses TRBV2 and TRBJ1-1; TRBD1 agrees at 9 bases. V lost 5 bases and J lost 10; bases outside the gene matches: 2. Germline lookup yields CDR1 SNHLY and CDR2 FYNNEI. CDR3 length: 11 amino acids. CDR3 loop: CASSPDRGAFF. DNA for the CDR3: TGTGCCAGCAGTCCGGACAGGGGAGCTTTCTTT.

The V and J genes are TRBV29-1 and TRBJ1-1; a possible D gene is TRBD1 (5 bases). The germline CDR1 and CDR2 sequences are SQVTM and ANQGSEA. The CDR3 consists of 14 residues. The V end was cut by 8 bases, the J end by 4 bases, with 20 bases between. CDR3 protein: CSITRAGQGTEAFF. Written as DNA, the CDR3 is TGCAGCATAACCAGGGCGGGCCAAGGCACTGAAGCTTTCTTT.

The chain employs TRBV25-1 and TRBJ2-7, with TRBD2 identical over 8 bases. The CDR3 runs 15 residues. The ends lost 3 bases at V and 7 bases at J; junction bases unmatched: 11. Germline V gives CDR1 MGHDK, CDR2 SYGVNS. This CDR3 reads CASSEAQAGVREQYF. The CDR3 region has the DNA TGTGCCAGCAGTGAGGCTCAAGCGGGGGTGAGAGAGCAGTACTTC.

The rearrangement links TRBV11-1 to TRBJ2-3; TRBD2 agrees at 9 bases. Germline loops: CDR1 SGHAT, CDR2 FQDESV (reference sequence). The length of the CDR3 is 15 residues. Trimming removed 5 bases from V and 1 base from J; junction bases left unmatched: 4. The CDR3, as DNA: TGTGCCAGCAGCCCTATAGCGGGGGGCACAGATACGCAGTATTTT. Amino acid sequence: CASSPIAGGTDTQYF. The full variable domain, its missing parts supplied by reference TRBV11-1 and TRBJ2-3, is EAEVAQSPRYKITEKSQAVAFWCDPISGHATLYWYRQILGQGPELLVQFQDESVVDDSQLPKDRFSAERLKGVDSTLKIQPAELGDSAMYLCASSPIAGGTDTQYFGPGTRLTVL.

In DNA, the CDR3 is TGTGCCAGCAGCTTGAGAGAGGGACTTAGTTATCCGTCCCCCCTCACCGAGCAGTACTTC. Its translation is CASSLREGLSYPSPLTEQYF. The gene calls are TRBV7-8 and TRBJ2-7; maybe TRBD2 (6 bases). Trimming pared 3 bases from V and 6 bases from J, leaving 33 bases between. The CDR3 length is 20 residues. CDR1 is SGHVS, CDR2 FQNEAQ, per germline.

There are a few counts of this clonotype. The chain carries TRBV6-1 and TRBJ2-7, with 9 bases fitting TRBD1. The junction had 4 bases not matched to a gene; V was cut back by 3 bases and J by 4 bases. CDR1 and CDR2 from the germline V gene are MNHNS and SASEGT. This CDR3 has 14 amino acids. CDR3 protein: CASSEGTGRYEQYF. The CDR3 nucleotides read TGTGCCAGCAGTGAGGGGACAGGGAGGTACGAGCAGTACTTC.

This clonotype was seen a few times. The chain couples TRBV14 to TRBJ1-2; D unresolved. There are 13 residues in the CDR3. The V gene's germline CDR1 is SGHDN and CDR2 FVKESK. V lost 1 base and J lost 7, with 10 bases in between. CDR3: CASSQVQSRGYTF. DNA for the CDR3: TGTGCCAGCAGCCAAGTACAGTCTCGTGGCTACACCTTC.

This clonotype is large. This chain uses TRBV2 with TRBJ1-5; D is perhaps TRBD1 (6 bases). The CDR3 loop spans 12 amino acids. Deletions cut 7 bases from V and 3 bases from J, with 7 bases between. CDR1 SNHLY and CDR2 FYNNEI come from the germline V gene. The CDR3, as DNA: TGTGCCAGCAACAGGGACAATCAGCCCCAGCATTTT. Its translation: CASNRDNQPQHF.

The chain combines TRBV6-1 with TRBJ1-2; D is unresolved. The V gene's germline CDR1 is MNHNS and CDR2 SASEGT. V was pared by 9 bases and J by 8 bases, with 13 bases between. This CDR3 contains 11 residues. The CDR3 bases are TGTGCCAGTTCTTCTACGAGGGGCTACACCTTC. Translation gives CASSSTRGYTF.

This clonotype was counted a few times. V is TRBV6-1 and J is TRBJ1-2, with D possibly TRBD1 on 5 matching bases. Trimming cost V 10 bases and J 7 bases, with 25 bases left between them. Germline V gene lookup returns CDR1 MNHNS and CDR2 SASEGT. CDR3 length: 15 residues. The CDR3 DNA sequence: TGTGCCACCACCCTTATTTCGGACGGCGGGGGTGGCTACACCTTC. This gives the protein CATTLISDGGGGYTF.

This clonotype was counted between two and nine times. The rearrangement links TRBV10-3 to TRBJ2-7, with a tentative D call TRBD2 (5 bases). V was cut by 4 bases and J by 1 base, with 5 bases left in between. Germline V lookup: CDR1 ENHRY, CDR2 SYGVKD. The CDR3 totals 12 residues. DNA for the CDR3: TGTGCCATCAGTGGAGGGTCCTACGAGCAGTACTTC. Translating gives CAISGGSYEQYF.

The chain couples TRBV6-5 to TRBJ1-3; D is uncertain. Between the trimmed V and J ends, which lost 1 base and 2 bases, there was a span of 12 bases. Germline loops: CDR1 MNHEY, CDR2 SVGAGI. The CDR3 is 16 residues long. The CDR3 nucleotides read TGTGCCAGCAGTTACTTCGCCAGGAGGGCTGGAAACACCATATATTTT. The encoded protein is CASSYFARRAGNTIYF.

This clonotype was seen only a few times. The V gene is TRBV7-3, the J gene TRBJ1-1, with 7 positions matching TRBD1. CDR1 and CDR2 (germline): SGHTA, FQGTGA. Trimming cost V 0 bases and J 10 bases; bases outside gene matches: 8. There are 14 residues in the CDR3. CDR3 DNA: TGTGCCAGCAGCTTAACCGCCGGACAGGTTCGAGCTTTCTTT. It translates to CASSLTAGQVRAFF.

This chain links TRBV10-3 with TRBJ1-1; 8 bases line up with TRBD1. The V and J ends lost 4 bases and 6 bases, in that order; junction bases with no gene match: 10. Germline CDR1 ENHRY, CDR2 SYGVKD. The CDR3 has 15 amino acids. Written as DNA, the CDR3 is TGTGCCATCAGTGCGTCCGGGACAGGAGATCCTGAAGCTTTCTTT. Its protein product is CAISASGTGDPEAFF.

CDR3 amino acids: CASSPSEGAYGYTF. CDR3 nucleotide sequence: TGTGCCAGCAGCCCATCAGAGGGGGCTTATGGCTACACCTTC. This sequence joins TRBV9 and TRBJ1-2; the match to TRBD1 covers 7 bases. V shed 4 bases, J shed 5 bases, and the junction held 8 bases outside the gene matches. This CDR3 region has 14 residues. Germline V gives CDR1 SGDLS, CDR2 YYNGEE.

In this sample, this clonotype turned up a few times. This chain uses TRBV12-3 or TRBV12-4 with TRBJ1-2, with D perhaps TRBD1 (6 bases). The CDR3 runs to 13 residues. V was shortened by 5 bases and J by 8 bases, with 15 bases between the two germline ends. The DNA for the CDR3 is TGTGCCAGCAGTGCCAACAGGGAGCAGGGCTACACCTTC. Its protein product is CASSANREQGYTF.

The chain carries TRBV19 and TRBJ2-7; weak D call: TRBD2 (6 bases). The CDR3 spans 16 residues. The V end was cut by 7 bases, the J end by 0 bases, with 19 bases between. Germline V gene data show CDR1 as LNHDA and CDR2 as SQIVND (reference sequence). The CDR3 spells CASTRTLASSSYEQYF. The CDR3 DNA reads TGTGCCAGTACCAGGACCCTAGCGTCAAGCTCCTACGAGCAGTACTTC.

The chain combines TRBV15 with TRBJ1-1; D gene ambiguous. V shed 3 bases and J shed 7 bases, with 9 bases lying between them. The V gene's germline CDR1 is LNHNV and CDR2 YYDKDF (reference sequence). The CDR3 has 12 amino acids. DNA of the CDR3: TGTGCCACCAGCAGCGGACGGGATGAAGCTTTCTTT. Its translation is CATSSGRDEAFF. Full variable domain (missing parts from reference TRBV15 and TRBJ1-1): DAMVIQNPRYQVTQFGKPVTLSCSQTLNHNVMYWYQQKSSQAPKLLFHYYDKDFNNEADTPDNFQSRRPNTSFCFLDIRSPGLGDTAMYLCATSSGRDEAFFGQGTRLTVV.